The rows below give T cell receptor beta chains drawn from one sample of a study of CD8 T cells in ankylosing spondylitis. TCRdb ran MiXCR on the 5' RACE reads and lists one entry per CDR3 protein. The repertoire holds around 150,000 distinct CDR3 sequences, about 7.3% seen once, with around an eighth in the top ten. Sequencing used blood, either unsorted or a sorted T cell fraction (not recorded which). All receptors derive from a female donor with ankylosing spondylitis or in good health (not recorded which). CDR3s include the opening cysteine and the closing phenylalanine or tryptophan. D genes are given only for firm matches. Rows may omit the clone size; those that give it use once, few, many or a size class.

cdr3_aa: CASVWSGVPYEQYF; cdr3_nt: TGTGCCAGCGTGTGGTCAGGGGTACCCTACGAGCAGTACTTC; d_call: .; j_call: TRBJ2-7; v_call: TRBV7-2; clone_size: many
cdr3_aa: CASSLGDNYEQYF; cdr3_nt: TGTGCCAGCAGCCTCGGGGACAACTACGAGCAGTACTTC; d_call: .; j_call: TRBJ2-7; v_call: TRBV9; clone_size: many
cdr3_aa: CASSPVGAGELFF; cdr3_nt: TGTGCTAGCAGCCCGGTGGGGGCCGGGGAGCTGTTTTTT; d_call: .; j_call: TRBJ2-2; v_call: TRBV7-7; clone_size: many
cdr3_aa: CASSPSALETTLHF; cdr3_nt: TGTGCCAGCAGCCCTTCGGCTCTCGAAACTACCCTCCACTTT; d_call: .; j_call: TRBJ1-6; v_call: TRBV7-2; clone_size: many
cdr3_aa: CASRADNATNEKLFF; cdr3_nt: TGTGCCAGCAGGGCGGACAACGCAACTAATGAAAAACTGTTTTTT; d_call: .; j_call: TRBJ1-4; v_call: TRBV7-8; clone_size: many
cdr3_aa: CAWIPGGGARETQYF; cdr3_nt: TGTGCCTGGATTCCGGGTGGGGGGGCTCGGGAGACCCAGTACTTC; d_call: .; j_call: TRBJ2-5; v_call: TRBV30; clone_size: .
cdr3_aa: CASMGQTEGTDTQYF; cdr3_nt: TGTGCCAGCATGGGACAGACTGAGGGCACAGATACGCAGTATTTT; d_call: TRBD1; j_call: TRBJ2-3; v_call: TRBV28; clone_size: .
cdr3_aa: CASSSGGGGRDTQYF; cdr3_nt: TGTGCCAGCAGCTCCGGAGGCGGGGGGAGGGATACGCAGTATTTT; d_call: TRBD2; j_call: TRBJ2-3; v_call: TRBV11-3; clone_size: .
cdr3_aa: CASSEPGQVNTEAFF; cdr3_nt: TGTGCCAGCAGTGAACCGGGACAGGTGAACACTGAAGCTTTCTTT; d_call: TRBD1; j_call: TRBJ1-1; v_call: TRBV2; clone_size: many
cdr3_aa: CASSERQGISTDTQYF; cdr3_nt: TGCGCCAGCAGCGAGAGACAGGGGATCAGCACAGATACGCAGTATTTT; d_call: TRBD1; j_call: TRBJ2-3; v_call: TRBV5-1; clone_size: few
cdr3_aa: CASSLGAGRSEQFF; cdr3_nt: TGCGCCAGCAGCTTGGGGGCGGGACGGAGTGAGCAGTTCTTC; d_call: .; j_call: TRBJ2-1; v_call: TRBV5-1; clone_size: many
cdr3_aa: CASSPQLAKNIQYF; cdr3_nt: TGTGCCAGCAGCCCCCAACTAGCCAAAAACATTCAGTACTTC; d_call: .; j_call: TRBJ2-4; v_call: TRBV9; clone_size: many
cdr3_aa: CASSFVLPGIDTQYF; cdr3_nt: TGTGCCAGCAGTTTCGTCCTTCCAGGGATAGATACGCAGTATTTT; d_call: .; j_call: TRBJ2-3; v_call: TRBV12-3/TRBV12-4; clone_size: many